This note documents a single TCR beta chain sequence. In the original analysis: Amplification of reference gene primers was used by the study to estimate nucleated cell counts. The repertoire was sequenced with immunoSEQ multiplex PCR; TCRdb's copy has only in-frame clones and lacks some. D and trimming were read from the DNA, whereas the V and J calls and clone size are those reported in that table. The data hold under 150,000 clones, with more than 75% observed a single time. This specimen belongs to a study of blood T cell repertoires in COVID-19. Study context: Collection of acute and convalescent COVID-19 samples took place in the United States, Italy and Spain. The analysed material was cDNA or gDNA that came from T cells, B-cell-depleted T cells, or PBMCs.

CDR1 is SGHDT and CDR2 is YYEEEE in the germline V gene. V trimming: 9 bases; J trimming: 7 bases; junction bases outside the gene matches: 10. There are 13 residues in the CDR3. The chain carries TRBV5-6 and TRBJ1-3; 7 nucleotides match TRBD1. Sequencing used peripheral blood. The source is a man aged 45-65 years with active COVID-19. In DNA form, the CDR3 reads TGTGCCACGTCAGGGGGTATGGAGAACACCATATATTTT. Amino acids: CATSGGMENTIYF.